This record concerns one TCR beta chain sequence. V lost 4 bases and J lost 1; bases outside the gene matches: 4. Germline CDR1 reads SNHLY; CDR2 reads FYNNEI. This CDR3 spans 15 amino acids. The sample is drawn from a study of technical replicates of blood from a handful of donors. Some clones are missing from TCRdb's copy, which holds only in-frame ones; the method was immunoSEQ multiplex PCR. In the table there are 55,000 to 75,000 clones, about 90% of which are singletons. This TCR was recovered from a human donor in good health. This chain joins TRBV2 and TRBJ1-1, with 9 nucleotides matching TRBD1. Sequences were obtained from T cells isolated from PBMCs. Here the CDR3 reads CASSAQQGANTEAFF. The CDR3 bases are TGTGCCAGCAGTGCTCAACAGGGGGCGAACACTGAAGCTTTCTTT.